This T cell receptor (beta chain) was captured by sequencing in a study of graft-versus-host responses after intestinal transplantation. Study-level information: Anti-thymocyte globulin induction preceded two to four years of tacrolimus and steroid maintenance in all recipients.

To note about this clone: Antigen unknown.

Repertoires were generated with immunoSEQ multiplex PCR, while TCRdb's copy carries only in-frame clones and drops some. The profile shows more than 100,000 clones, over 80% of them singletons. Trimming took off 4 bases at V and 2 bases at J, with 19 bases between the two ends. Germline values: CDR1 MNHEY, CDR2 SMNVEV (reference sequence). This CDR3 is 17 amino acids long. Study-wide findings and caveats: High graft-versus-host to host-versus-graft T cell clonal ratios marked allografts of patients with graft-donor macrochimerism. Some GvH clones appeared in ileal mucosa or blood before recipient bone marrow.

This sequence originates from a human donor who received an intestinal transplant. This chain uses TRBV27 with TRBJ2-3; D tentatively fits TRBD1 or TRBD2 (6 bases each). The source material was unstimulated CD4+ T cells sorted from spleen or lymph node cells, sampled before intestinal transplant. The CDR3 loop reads CASSSPSGAGNTDTQYF. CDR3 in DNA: TGTGCCAGCAGTTCCCCCTCGGGGGCGGGAAACACAGATACGCAGTATTTT.